This TCR beta chain comes out of a study of Ad26.COV2.S vaccination and SARS-CoV-2 variants. Repertoires were generated with immunoSEQ multiplex PCR, while TCRdb's copy carries only in-frame clones and drops some. In the table there are about 410,000 clones, 70% to 90% of which are singletons. CDR3 length equals 17 residues. Looked up from germline, CDR1 is LGHDT and CDR2 is YNNKEL (reference sequence). V shed 1 base and J 2 bases; nucleotides not matched to a gene: 8. Notes on this clone: The antigen remains unidentified.

Sample treatment: 15 to 20 received Ad26.COV2.S at low or high dose, single or two shots; 5 received placebo; per-sample allocation not given. Samples analyzed were those drawn on day 63 after the first vaccine or placebo injection. In Boston, an adult donor aged 18-55 years took part. General study results and limits: In TCR breadth and depth analyses, total T cell responses may have been underestimated.

Sequenced here: peripheral blood, sampled in a trial of Ad26.COV2.S vaccine versus placebo. The sequence came from a person between 18 and 65 years old who received the Ad26.COV2.S COVID-19 vaccine or a placebo. V gene TRBV3-1 (or the pseudogene TRBV3-2) combines with J gene TRBJ2-4, with 7 bases matching TRBD2. The CDR3 sequence is CASSQAHRGGTKNIQYF. The CDR3 DNA sequence: TGTGCCAGCAGCCAAGCCCACCGCGGGGGAACCAAAAACATTCAGTACTTC.